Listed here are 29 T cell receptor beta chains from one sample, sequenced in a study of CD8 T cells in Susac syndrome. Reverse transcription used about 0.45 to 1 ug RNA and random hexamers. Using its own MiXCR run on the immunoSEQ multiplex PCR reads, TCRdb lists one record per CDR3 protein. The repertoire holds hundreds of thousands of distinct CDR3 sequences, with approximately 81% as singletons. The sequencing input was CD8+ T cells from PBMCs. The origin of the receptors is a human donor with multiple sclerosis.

CDR3 nucleotide sequence: TGTGCCAGCACCAATGCAACTCTAGCGAGAGGCACAGATACGCAGTATTTT. This encodes CASTNATLARGTDTQYF. This chain connects TRBV3-1 to TRBJ2-3, with D possibly being TRBD2 (6 bases). The germline V gene has CDR1 LGHDT and CDR2 YNNKEL (reference sequence). This CDR3 is 17 amino acids long. Trimming shortened V by 7 bases and J by 1 base, and 21 bases separated the two germline ends.

CDR3 sequence (DNA): TGTGCCAGCAGCTTAGAAGGCGGCACAAACTACGAGCAGTACTTC. This codes for CASSLEGGTNYEQYF. The V call is TRBV7-3, the J call TRBJ2-7; D remains ambiguous. The CDR3 is 15 amino acids. Trimming removed 2 bases from V and 3 bases from J, with 14 bases in between. The germline CDR1 and CDR2 sequences are SGHTA and FQGTGA.

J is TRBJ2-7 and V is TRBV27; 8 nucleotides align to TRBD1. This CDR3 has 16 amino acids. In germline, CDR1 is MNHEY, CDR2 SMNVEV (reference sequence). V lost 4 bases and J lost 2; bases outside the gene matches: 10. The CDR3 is CASSSNADRGAYEQYF. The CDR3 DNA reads TGTGCCAGCAGTTCAAATGCTGACAGGGGCGCCTACGAGCAGTACTTC.

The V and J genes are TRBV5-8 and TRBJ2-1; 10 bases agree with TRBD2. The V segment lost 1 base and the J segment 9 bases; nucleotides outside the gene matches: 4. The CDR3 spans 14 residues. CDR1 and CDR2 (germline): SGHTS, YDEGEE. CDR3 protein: CASSLTSGMAEQFF. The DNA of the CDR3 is TGTGCCAGCAGCTTGACTAGCGGGATGGCTGAGCAGTTCTTC.

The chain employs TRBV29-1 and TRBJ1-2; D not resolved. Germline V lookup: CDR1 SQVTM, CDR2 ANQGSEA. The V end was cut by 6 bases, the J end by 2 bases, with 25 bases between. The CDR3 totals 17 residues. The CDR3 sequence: CSVPDWNTPQPNYGYTF. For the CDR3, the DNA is TGCAGCGTCCCGGACTGGAACACACCTCAACCCAACTATGGCTACACCTTC.

In nucleotides, the CDR3 is TGTGCCAGCAGTGATATACCAGGGGAGCTCTCTGGGGCCAACGTCCTGACTTTC. This codes for CASSDIPGELSGANVLTF. This chain uses TRBV2 with TRBJ2-6; perhaps TRBD1 as D (6 bases). Germline CDR1 and CDR2: SNHLY and FYNNEI. The CDR3 covers 18 residues. V lost 3 bases to trimming and J lost 0 bases, with 15 bases between them. Full variable domain (outside the CDR3, taken from reference TRBV2 and TRBJ2-6): EPEVTQTPSHQVTQMGQEVILRCVPISNHLYFYWYRQILGQKVEFLVSFYNNEISEKSEIFDDQFSVERPDGSNFTLKIRSTKLEDSAMYFCASSDIPGELSGANVLTFGAGSRLTVL.

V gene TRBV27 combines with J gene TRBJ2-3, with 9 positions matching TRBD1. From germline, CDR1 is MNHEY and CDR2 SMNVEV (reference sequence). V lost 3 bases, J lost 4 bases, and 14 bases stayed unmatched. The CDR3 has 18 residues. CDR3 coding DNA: TGTGCCAGCAGTTTCTCCCACCCCGGGACAGGGACCGCAGATACGCAGTATTTT. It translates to CASSFSHPGTGTADTQYF.

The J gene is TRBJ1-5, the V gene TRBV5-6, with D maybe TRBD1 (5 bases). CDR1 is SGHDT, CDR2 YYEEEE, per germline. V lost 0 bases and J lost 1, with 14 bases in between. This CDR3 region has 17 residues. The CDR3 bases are TGTGCCAGCAGCTTGGGCGGGACGGGTGGGAGCAATCAGCCCCAGCATTTT. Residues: CASSLGGTGGSNQPQHF.

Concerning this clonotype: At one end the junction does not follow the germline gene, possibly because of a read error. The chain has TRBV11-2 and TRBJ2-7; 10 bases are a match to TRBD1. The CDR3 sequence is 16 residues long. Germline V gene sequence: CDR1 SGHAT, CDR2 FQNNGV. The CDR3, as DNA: TGTGCCAGCATCTTAGGCTGGGGGACAGGGGTCGACGAGCAGTACTTC. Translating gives CASILGWGTGVDEQYF.

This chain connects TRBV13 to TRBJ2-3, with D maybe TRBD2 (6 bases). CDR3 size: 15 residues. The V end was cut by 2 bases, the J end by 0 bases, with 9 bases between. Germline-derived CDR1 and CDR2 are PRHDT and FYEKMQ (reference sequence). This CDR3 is CASSLRGKSTDTQYF. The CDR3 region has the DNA TGTGCCAGCAGCTTACGCGGGAAAAGCACAGATACGCAGTATTTT. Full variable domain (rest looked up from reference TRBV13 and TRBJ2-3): AAGVIQSPRHLIKEKRETATLKCYPIPRHDTVYWYQQGPGQDPQFLISFYEKMQSDKGSIPDRFSAQQFSDYHSELNMSSLELGDSALYFCASSLRGKSTDTQYFGPGTRLTVL.

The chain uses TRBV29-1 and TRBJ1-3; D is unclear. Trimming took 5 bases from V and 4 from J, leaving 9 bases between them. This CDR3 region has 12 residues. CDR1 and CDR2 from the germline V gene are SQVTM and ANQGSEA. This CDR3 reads CSVFSLGNTIYF. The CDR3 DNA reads TGCAGCGTTTTTAGTCTGGGAAACACCATATATTTT.

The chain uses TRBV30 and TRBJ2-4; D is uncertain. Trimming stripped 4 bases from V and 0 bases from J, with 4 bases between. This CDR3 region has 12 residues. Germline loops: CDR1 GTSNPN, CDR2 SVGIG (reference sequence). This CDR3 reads CAWKLAKNIQYF. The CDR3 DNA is TGTGCCTGGAAGCTAGCCAAAAACATTCAGTACTTC. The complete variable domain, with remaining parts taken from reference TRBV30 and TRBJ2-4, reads SQTIHQWPATLVQPVGSPLSLECTVEGTSNPNLYWYRQAAGRGLQLLFYSVGIGQISSEVPQNLSASRPQDRQFILSSKKLLLSDSGFYLCAWKLAKNIQYFGAGTRLSVL.

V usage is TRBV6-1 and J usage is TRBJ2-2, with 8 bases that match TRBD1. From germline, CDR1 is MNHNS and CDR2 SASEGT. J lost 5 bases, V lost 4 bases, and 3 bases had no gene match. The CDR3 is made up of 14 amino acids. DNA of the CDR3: TGTGCCAGCAGTGGGACAGGGCGGACCGGGGAGCTGTTTTTT. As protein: CASSGTGRTGELFF.

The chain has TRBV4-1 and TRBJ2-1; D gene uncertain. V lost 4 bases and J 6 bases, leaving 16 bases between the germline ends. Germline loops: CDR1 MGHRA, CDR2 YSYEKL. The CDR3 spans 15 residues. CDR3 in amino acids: CASSPPQGIPNEQFF. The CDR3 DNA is TGCGCCAGCAGCCCACCTCAAGGGATCCCCAATGAGCAGTTCTTC.

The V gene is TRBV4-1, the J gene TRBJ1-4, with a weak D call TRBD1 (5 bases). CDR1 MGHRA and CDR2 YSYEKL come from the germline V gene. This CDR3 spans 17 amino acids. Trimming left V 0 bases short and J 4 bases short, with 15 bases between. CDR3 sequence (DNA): TGCGCCAGCAGCCAAGAGGACCACCGGGACCTTAATGAAAAACTGTTTTTT. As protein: CASSQEDHRDLNEKLFF.

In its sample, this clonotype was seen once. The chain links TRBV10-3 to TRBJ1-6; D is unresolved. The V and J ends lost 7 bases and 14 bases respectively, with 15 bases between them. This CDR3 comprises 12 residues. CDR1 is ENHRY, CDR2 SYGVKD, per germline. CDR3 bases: TGTGCCATCACGGGCCCTTCTGGTGCCCTCCACTTT. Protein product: CAITGPSGALHF.

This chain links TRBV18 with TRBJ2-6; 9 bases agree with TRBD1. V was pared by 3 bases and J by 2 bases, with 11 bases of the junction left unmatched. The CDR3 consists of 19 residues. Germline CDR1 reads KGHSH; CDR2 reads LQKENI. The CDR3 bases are TGTGCCAGCTCACCCGGGCCGGGACAGGGACCGCCTGGGGCCAACGTCCTGACTTTC. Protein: CASSPGPGQGPPGANVLTF.

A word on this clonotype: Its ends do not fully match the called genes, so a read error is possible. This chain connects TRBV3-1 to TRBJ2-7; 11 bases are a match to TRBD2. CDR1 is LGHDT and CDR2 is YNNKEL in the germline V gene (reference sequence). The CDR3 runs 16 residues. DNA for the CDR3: TGTGCCGGCAGCCAACCGCTTAGCGGGAGGGCCTACGAGCAGTACTTC. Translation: CAGSQPLSGRAYEQYF.

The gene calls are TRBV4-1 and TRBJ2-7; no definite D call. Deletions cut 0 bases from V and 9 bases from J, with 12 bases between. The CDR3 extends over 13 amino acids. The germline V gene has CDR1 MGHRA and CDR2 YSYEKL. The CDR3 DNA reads TGCGCCAGCAGCCAAGATCGTAGATATCGGCAGTACTTC. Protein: CASSQDRRYRQYF.

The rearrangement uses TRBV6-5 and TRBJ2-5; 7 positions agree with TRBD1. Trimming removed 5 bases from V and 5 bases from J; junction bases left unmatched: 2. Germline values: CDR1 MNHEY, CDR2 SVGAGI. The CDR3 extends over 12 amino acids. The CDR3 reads CASSQGDETQYF. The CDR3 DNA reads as TGTGCCAGCAGTCAGGGGGACGAGACCCAGTACTTC.

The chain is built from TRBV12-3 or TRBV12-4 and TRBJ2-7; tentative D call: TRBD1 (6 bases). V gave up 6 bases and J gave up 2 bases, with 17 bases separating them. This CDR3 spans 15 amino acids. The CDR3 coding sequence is TGTGCCAGCAGCCCTCCGGACAGTTTTCCCTACGAGCAGTACTTC. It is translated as CASSPPDSFPYEQYF.

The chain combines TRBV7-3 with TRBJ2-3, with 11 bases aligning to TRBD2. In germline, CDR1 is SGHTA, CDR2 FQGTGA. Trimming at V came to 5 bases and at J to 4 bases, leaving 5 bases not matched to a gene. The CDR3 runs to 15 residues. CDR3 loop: CASSETSGSADTQYF. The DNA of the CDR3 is TGTGCCAGCAGCGAAACTAGCGGGAGCGCAGATACGCAGTATTTT.

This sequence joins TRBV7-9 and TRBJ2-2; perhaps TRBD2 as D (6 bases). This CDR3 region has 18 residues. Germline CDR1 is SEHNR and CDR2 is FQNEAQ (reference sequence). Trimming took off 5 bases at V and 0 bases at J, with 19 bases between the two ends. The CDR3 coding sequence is TGTGCCAGCAGCCCGCGCCTTACTAGCCGATCGAACACCGGGGAGCTGTTTTTT. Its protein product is CASSPRLTSRSNTGELFF.

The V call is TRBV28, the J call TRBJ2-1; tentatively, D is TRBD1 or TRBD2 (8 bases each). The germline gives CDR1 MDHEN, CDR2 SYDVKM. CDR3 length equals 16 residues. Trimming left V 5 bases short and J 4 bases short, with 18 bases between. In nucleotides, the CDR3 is TGTGCCAGCAGTCCTCCAGGGGGCGGGGGGTACAATGAGCAGTTCTTC. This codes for CASSPPGGGGYNEQFF.

In DNA form, the CDR3 reads TGTGCCAGCAGCGTAGCGGACTCCTACGAGCAGTACTTC. Encoded protein: CASSVADSYEQYF. This rearrangement joins TRBV9 to TRBJ2-7; no definite D call. This CDR3 is 13 amino acids long. The germline V and J ends were trimmed by 0 bases and 0 bases, with 4 bases remaining between them. In germline, CDR1 is SGDLS, CDR2 YYNGEE.

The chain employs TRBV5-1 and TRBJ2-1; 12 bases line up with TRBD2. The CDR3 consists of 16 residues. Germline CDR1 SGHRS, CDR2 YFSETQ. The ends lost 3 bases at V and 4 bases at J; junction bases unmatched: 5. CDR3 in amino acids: CASSSTTSGRYNEQFF. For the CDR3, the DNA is TGCGCCAGCAGCTCAACTACTAGCGGGAGGTACAATGAGCAGTTCTTC.

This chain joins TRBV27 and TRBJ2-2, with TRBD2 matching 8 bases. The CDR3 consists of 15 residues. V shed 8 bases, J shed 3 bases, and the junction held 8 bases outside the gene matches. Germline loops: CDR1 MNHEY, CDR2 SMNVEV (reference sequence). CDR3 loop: CASRPAGGHTGELFF. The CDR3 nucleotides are TGTGCCAGCCGCCCCGCGGGGGGCCACACCGGGGAGCTGTTTTTT.

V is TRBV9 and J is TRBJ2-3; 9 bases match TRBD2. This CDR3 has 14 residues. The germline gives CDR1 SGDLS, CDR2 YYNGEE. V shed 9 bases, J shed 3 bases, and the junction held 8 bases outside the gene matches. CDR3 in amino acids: CATGSGRRTDTQYF. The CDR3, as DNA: TGTGCCACCGGAAGCGGGAGGCGAACAGATACGCAGTATTTT.

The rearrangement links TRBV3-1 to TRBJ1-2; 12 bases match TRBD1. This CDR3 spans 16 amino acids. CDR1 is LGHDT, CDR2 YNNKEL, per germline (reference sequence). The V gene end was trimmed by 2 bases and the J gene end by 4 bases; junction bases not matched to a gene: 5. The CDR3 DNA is TGTGCCAGCAGCCAACCCCGGGACAGGGGGCTCTATGGCTACACCTTC. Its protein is CASSQPRDRGLYGYTF.